The following is a T cell receptor beta chain sequence with its context. Antigen: not known. CDR3 length equals 15 residues. V dropped 2 bases and J dropped 1; count of bases not matched to a gene: 8. CDR1 and CDR2 from the germline V gene are DFQATT and SNEGSKA (reference sequence). PCR was performed a second time for roughly 7 to 12 cycles using a sample-barcoded 5' primer and a J-beta primer mix. TCRdb re-derived calls from the 5' RACE reads in MiXCR, one entry per CDR3 protein. The table includes 1.5 million to 2 million distinct CDR3 sequences, over 25% detected once. The sample originates from a study of blood T cells in healthy people across ages. The study's findings and limits: Long-lived donors carried more naive CD4+ cells and greater diversity than aged donors. Older individuals had lower TCR beta diversity per million T cells (the decline was roughly linear). Researchers judged that diversity estimates from one million T cells fell short of true values.

The rearrangement joins TRBV20-1 to TRBJ2-7; TRBD1 matches 7 bases. Sequenced material: blood. The clonotype comes from a woman aged 25-40 years in good health. The CDR3 reads CSARKPGQPSYEQYF. The CDR3 region has the DNA TGCAGTGCTAGAAAACCGGGACAGCCATCCTACGAGCAGTACTTC.